This record covers a single T cell receptor (beta chain). Its matching antigen is unknown. With random hexamers, roughly 0.5 to 1 ug RNA was reverse transcribed. Coverage of TCR beta CDR3 amplification by immunoSEQ multiplex PCR extended to 54 Vbeta and 13 Jbeta. TCRdb re-derived calls from the immunoSEQ multiplex PCR reads in MiXCR, one entry per CDR3 protein. The sample comprises about 120,000 distinct CDR3 sequences, around 90% of which are singletons, and 0.12% rests with the top ten. Per the germline V gene, CDR1 is LNHDA and CDR2 is SQIVND (reference sequence). The CDR3 spans 13 residues. V was shortened by 3 bases and J by 9 bases, with 12 bases between the two germline ends. This sample was taken from a study of CD8 T cells in Susac syndrome. Sequencing of TCR beta was performed on blood CD8+ T cells and on blood CD4+ T cells. Negative magnetic isolation gave CD8+ and CD4+ cells; FACS enriched CD8+ TEMRA.

Study-level findings and limits: The TCR sequencing and HLA analysis in the study involved a relatively small number of individuals, as the study acknowledged.

Sequencing was performed on CD8+ T cells from PBMCs. J is TRBJ2-1 and V is TRBV19, with D uncertain. The TCR originated in a human donor in good health. The CDR3 reads CASSILLYGEQFF. The CDR3 bases are TGTGCCAGTAGTATCCTTCTGTACGGTGAGCAGTTCTTC. The whole variable domain, remainder taken from reference TRBV19 and TRBJ2-1, is DGGITQSPKYLFRKEGQNVTLSCEQNLNHDAMYWYRQDPGQGLRLIYYSQIVNDFQKGDIAEGYSVSREKKESFPLTVTSAQKNPTAFYLCASSILLYGEQFFGPGTRLTVL.